The clone carrying this T cell receptor beta chain showed up just a few times. This specimen comes from a study of T-cell reconstitution after alpha-beta-depleted transplantation in children. The TCRbeta library incorporated unique molecular identifiers. TCRdb fed the PCR reads into MiXCR, producing one record per CDR3 protein. The table shows a few hundred thousand distinct CDR3 sequences, with roughly 13% occurring only once. V was cut by 0 bases and J by 2 bases, with 14 bases left in between. The CDR3 sequence is 17 residues long. CDR1 and CDR2 from the germline V gene are SGHRS and YFSETQ. The gene calls are TRBV5-1 and TRBJ2-2, with unresolved D. Sequences were derived from PBMCs, sampled from the stem cell graft. The clonotype originates from a human donor who donated a stem cell graft to a child with Fanconi anemia. The CDR3 protein is CASSLGPDNFNTGELFF. The CDR3 nucleotides read TGCGCCAGCAGCTTGGGGCCCGACAATTTCAACACCGGGGAGCTGTTTTTT.